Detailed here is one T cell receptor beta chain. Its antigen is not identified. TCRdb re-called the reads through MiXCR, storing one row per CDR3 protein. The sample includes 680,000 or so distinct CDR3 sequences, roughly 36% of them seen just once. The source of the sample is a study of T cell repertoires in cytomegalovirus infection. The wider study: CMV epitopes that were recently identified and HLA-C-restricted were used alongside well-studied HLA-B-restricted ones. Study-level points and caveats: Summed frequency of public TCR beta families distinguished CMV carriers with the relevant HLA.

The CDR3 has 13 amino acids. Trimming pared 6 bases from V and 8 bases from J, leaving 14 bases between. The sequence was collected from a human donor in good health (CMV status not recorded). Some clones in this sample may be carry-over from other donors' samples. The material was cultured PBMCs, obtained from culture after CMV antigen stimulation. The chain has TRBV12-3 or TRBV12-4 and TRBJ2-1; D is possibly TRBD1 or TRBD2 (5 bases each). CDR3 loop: CASRPSGTDEQFF. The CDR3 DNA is TGTGCCAGCAGGCCCTCCGGGACCGATGAGCAGTTCTTC.